This T cell receptor beta chain was profiled in a study of T-cell reconstitution after alpha-beta-depleted transplantation in children. Notes on the study in general: Newly generated T cells supplied most T-cell counts and diversity one year post-transplant.

Library preparation (for TCRbeta) was performed with unique molecular identifiers. TCRdb re-derived calls from the PCR reads in MiXCR, one entry per CDR3 protein. Of some 600,000 distinct CDR3 sequences in the sample, roughly 13% are singletons; the top ten hold approximately 2%. This clonotype occurred a few times. Its antigen is not known. The V segment lost 3 bases and the J segment 2 bases; nucleotides outside the gene matches: 4. The CDR3 runs to 16 residues. Germline lookup yields CDR1 ENHRY and CDR2 SYGVKD. Sequencing used PBMCs, mostly from graft donor cells, obtained 360 days after TCRalphabeta/CD19-depleted stem cell transplant. The chain uses TRBV10-3 and TRBJ2-7; 13 bases line up with TRBD2. The receptor was derived from a male patient younger than 18 who had a stem cell transplant for acute myeloid leukemia, so the T cells may come from the graft donor. DNA for the CDR3: TGTGCCATCAGTGACCTACTAGCGGGAGGGCCCTACGAGCAGTACTTC. Translation gives CAISDLLAGGPYEQYF.